Below, one T cell receptor (beta chain) is given with its context. The V and J ends lost 0 bases and 1 base, in that order; junction bases with no gene match: 10. This CDR3 is built from 18 residues. Germline assignment: CDR1 SGHRS and CDR2 YFSETQ. Clones were read by immunoSEQ multiplex PCR, and TCRdb kept only the in-frame ones, dropping some. The sample yields about 72,000 clones, about nine tenths seen once. The data derive from a study of T cells after somatic rescue of genetic block. V gene TRBV5-1 combines with J gene TRBJ2-5; 9 nucleotides agree with TRBD2. Material for sequencing was peripheral blood mononuclear cells (PBMCs). This receptor was taken from a man aged 30 to 45. The CDR3 bases are TGCGCCAGCAGCTTGGACCGGCTAGCGGGGAAATTCCAAGAGACCCAGTACTTC. Residues: CASSLDRLAGKFQETQYF.